Below are 7 T cell receptor beta chains sequenced from a single sample in a study of blood T cell repertoires in COVID-19. The method was immunoSEQ multiplex PCR; TCRdb's version includes in-frame clones alone and lacks a portion of them. The table shows some 270,000 clones, with about four fifths occurring only once. Specimen: PBMCs or T cells enriched from blood (not recorded which). The source is a man aged 45-65 years who had recovered from COVID-19.

This clone appeared once. The chain links TRBV7-2 to TRBJ2-5, with D tentatively TRBD1 (6 bases). Germline V CDR1 and CDR2: SGHTA, FQGNSA. This CDR3 is 15 amino acids long. Trimming took 5 bases from V and 2 from J, leaving 15 bases between them. The CDR3 here is CASSTRYRVQETQYF. The CDR3 region has the DNA TGTGCCAGCAGCACCCGATACAGGGTTCAAGAGACCCAGTACTTC.

This clone occurred once. V gene TRBV5-6 combines with J gene TRBJ1-4; no reliable D call. In germline, CDR1 is SGHDT, CDR2 YYEEEE. The CDR3 covers 12 residues. Trimming took off 2 bases at V and 5 bases at J, with 4 bases between the two ends. The CDR3 nucleotides are TGTGCCAGCAGCTTCTCGAATGAAAAACTGTTTTTT. This sequence encodes CASSFSNEKLFF.

The V and J genes are TRBV7-3 and TRBJ2-2, with D unclear. CDR3 size: 16 residues. Germline CDR1 and CDR2: SGHTA and FQGTGA. V was trimmed by 4 bases and J by 4 bases, leaving 16 bases between them. The CDR3 DNA is TGTGCCAGCAGCTCAGAAATTTCTCGAGGCACCGGGGAGCTGTTTTTT. It is translated as CASSSEISRGTGELFF.

The genes are TRBV6-4 and TRBJ2-7, with D maybe TRBD2 (5 bases). V was clipped by 4 bases and J by 4 bases, with 17 bases between them. Germline V gives CDR1 MRHNA, CDR2 SNTAGT. The CDR3 totals 15 residues. CDR3 amino acids: CASSAAWTELYEQYF. The DNA for the CDR3 is TGTGCCAGCAGTGCGGCCTGGACTGAATTGTACGAGCAGTACTTC.

The chain employs TRBV12-3 or TRBV12-4 and TRBJ2-1; 9 positions match TRBD2. The CDR3 is 13 amino acids. Trimming at V came to 10 bases and at J to 7 bases, leaving 8 bases not matched to a gene. The CDR3 reads CATLGLAGNEQFF. The CDR3 bases are TGTGCCACCCTCGGGCTAGCGGGAAATGAGCAGTTCTTC.

The V gene is TRBV27, the J gene TRBJ1-5; D uncertain. The germline V gene encodes CDR1 MNHEY and CDR2 SMNVEV (reference sequence). V was clipped by 2 bases and J by 5 bases, with 7 bases between them. The CDR3 length is 13 residues. CDR3 loop: CASSLQEDQPQHF. CDR3 coding DNA: TGTGCCAGCAGTTTACAGGAGGATCAGCCCCAGCATTTT.

V usage is TRBV2 and J usage is TRBJ2-1, with 9 bases fitting TRBD2. CDR1 is SNHLY and CDR2 is FYNNEI in the germline V gene. The CDR3 has 16 amino acids. The junction had 11 bases not matched to a gene; V was cut back by 7 bases and J by 4 bases. The CDR3 sequence is CASTVGVAGAYNEQFF. CDR3 nucleotide sequence: TGTGCCAGCACTGTGGGGGTAGCGGGGGCGTACAATGAGCAGTTCTTC.